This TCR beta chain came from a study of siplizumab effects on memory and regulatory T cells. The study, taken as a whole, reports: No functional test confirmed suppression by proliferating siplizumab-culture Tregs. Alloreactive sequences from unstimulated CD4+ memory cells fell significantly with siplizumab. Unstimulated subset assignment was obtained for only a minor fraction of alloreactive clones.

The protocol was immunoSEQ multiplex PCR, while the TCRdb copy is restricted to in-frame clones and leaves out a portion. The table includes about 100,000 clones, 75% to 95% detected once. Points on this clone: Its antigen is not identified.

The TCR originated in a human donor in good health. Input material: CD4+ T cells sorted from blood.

The CDR3: CASSLDRTAAQRSSYEQYF. The DNA for the CDR3 is TGTGCCAGCAGTTTAGACAGAACAGCCGCACAGAGGAGCTCCTACGAGCAGTACTTC. The rearrangement joins TRBV28 to TRBJ2-7, with a tentative D call TRBD1 (5 bases). V was pared by 2 bases and J by 0 bases, with 23 bases between. Germline lookup yields CDR1 MDHEN and CDR2 SYDVKM. The CDR3 is made up of 19 amino acids.